This is a list of T cell receptor beta chains from one sample in a study of beta chain features in type 1 diabetes. Assay: immunoSEQ multiplex PCR; the TCRdb copy retains only in-frame clones and omits some. The sample has roughly 53,000 clones, roughly two fifths seen once. What was sequenced was Tregs from blood. These receptors were taken from a man aged 30 to 45 with type 1 diabetes. Both conserved end residues are part of each CDR3. The order of the fields is V gene, D gene, J gene, clone size, CDR3 DNA, CDR3 protein. A D gene is named only where the DNA matches it firmly. Size is omitted from some rows. Given values are once, few, many or a class for expanded clones.

TRBV5-1,-,TRBJ2-4,-,TGCGCCAGCAGCTTGGTGCAGGGCACTATCTCTTTAGCCAAAAACATTCAGTACTTC,CASSLVQGTISLAKNIQYF
TRBV6-6,TRBD2,TRBJ2-5,-,TGTGCCAGCAGTTACCCCGGGGGGCAAGAGACCCAGTACTTC,CASSYPGGQETQYF
TRBV23-1,TRBD1,TRBJ2-3,-,TGCGCCAGCAAAACCAGGGGGTTTAGTTGCACAGATACGCAGTATTTT,CASKTRGFSCTDTQYF
TRBV5-8,TRBD1,TRBJ2-7,few,TGTGCCAGCAGCTCACGACAGGGACCCTACGAGCAGTACTTC,CASSSRQGPYEQYF
TRBV6-1,-,TRBJ2-7,-,TGTGCCAGCAGGACAGGGACTCGCGAGCAGTACTTC,CASRTGTREQYF
TRBV6-5,-,TRBJ2-4,-,TGTGCCAGCAGTTACTCGAAGCTAGCAGCCAAAAACATTCAGTACTTC,CASSYSKLAAKNIQYF
TRBV13,TRBD2,TRBJ2-5,-,TGTGCCAGCAGCTTAGGCCGGGGGGAAGAGACCCAGTACTTC,CASSLGRGEETQYF
TRBV5-1,TRBD1,TRBJ2-7,-,TGCGCCAGCAGCTGGGGACAGGACTACGAGCAGTACTTC,CASSWGQDYEQYF
TRBV4-3,-,TRBJ1-2,once,TGCGCCAGCAGTGGGCCCAACTATGGCTACACCTTC,CASSGPNYGYTF
TRBV5-6,TRBD2,TRBJ2-3,once,TGTGCCAGCAGCTTGCGTAGGACTAGCGATACGCAGTATTTT,CASSLRRTSDTQYF
TRBV21-1,-,TRBJ1-5,once,TGTGCCAGCAGCAGTGCAGTGGTAAATCAGCCCCAGCATTTT,CASSSAVVNQPQHF
TRBV19,TRBD2,TRBJ2-7,-,TGTGCCAGTAGTATGTCGAGGCTAGCGGTCTACGAGCAGTACTTC,CASSMSRLAVYEQYF
TRBV2,TRBD2,TRBJ2-3,few,TGTGCCAGCAGTGAAAAGGGCGGGAGCGCCCCAGATACGCAGTATTTT,CASSEKGGSAPDTQYF
TRBV7-9,-,TRBJ1-4,-,TGTGCCGGCGACCGGGTTTCGGGAGAAAAACTGTTTTTT,CAGDRVSGEKLFF
TRBV11-2,TRBD1,TRBJ2-1,few,TGTGCCAGCAGCCGGGACAGGGCCGGGGGCAATGAGCAGTTCTTC,CASSRDRAGGNEQFF
TRBV11-3,TRBD2,TRBJ2-1,-,TGTGCCAGCAGCCCAGGGGTAGCGGGAGTTCTTGAGCAGTTCTTC,CASSPGVAGVLEQFF
TRBV19,TRBD1,TRBJ1-1,few,TGTGCCAGTAGACCGGGGGACAGGGATTACACTGAAGCTTTCTTT,CASRPGDRDYTEAFF
TRBV5-6,-,TRBJ2-1,-,TGTGCCAGCAGCTTGTATCTCGTCAGGGGAACCTACAATGAGCAGTTCTTC,CASSLYLVRGTYNEQFF
TRBV5-1,TRBD2,TRBJ2-5,-,TGCGCCAGCAGCTTGGGGACTAGCGTCCGGGAGACCCAGTACTTC,CASSLGTSVRETQYF
TRBV18,TRBD1,TRBJ1-1,few,TGTGCCAGCTCACCCCCGGGACAGGGACCTGGTAGCACTGAAGCTTTCTTT,CASSPPGQGPGSTEAFF
TRBV6-5,TRBD2,TRBJ2-3,few,TGTGCCAGCAGACTAGCGGGGATGGCAGATACGCAGTATTTT,CASRLAGMADTQYF
TRBV2,TRBD1,TRBJ1-1,few,TGTGCCAGCAGAAGGGGGCCTAACACTGAAGCTTTCTTT,CASRRGPNTEAFF
TRBV7-2,TRBD1,TRBJ1-6,few,TGTGCCAGCAGCTTATCCCCCGGACAGGTCCACTTT,CASSLSPGQVHF
TRBV6-5,-,TRBJ1-2,-,TGTGCCAGCAGTTACCGGGGGGCGCAGGGTGGCTACACCTTC,CASSYRGAQGGYTF
TRBV28,TRBD2,TRBJ2-6,-,TGTGCCAGCGTCGGACTAGCGAGGTCGGGCGGGGCCAACGTCCTGACTTTC,CASVGLARSGGANVLTF
TRBV28,-,TRBJ2-7,once,TGTGCCAGCAGTTCTATCCATTTTAGCTCCTACGAGCAGTACTTC,CASSSIHFSSYEQYF
TRBV5-1,TRBD2,TRBJ2-7,-,TGCGCCAGCAGCTTGGCGACTAGCGGGATCTACGAGCAGTACTTC,CASSLATSGIYEQYF